The 10 T cell receptor beta chains given below trace back to one sample, sequenced in a study of follicular helper T cells after annual influenza vaccination. Data came from immunoSEQ multiplex PCR; TCRdb stores just in-frame clones and leaves some out. Altogether 7,000 or so clones are present, approximately 82% being singletons, with the ten largest covering 1.4%. Time point here: 2015-2016 season, 7 days after influenza vaccination. This material consisted of CXCR5- memory CD4+ T cells sorted from blood, taken 7 days after influenza vaccination. The source of these receptors is an adult who received the influenza vaccine.

The chain combines TRBV7-3 with TRBJ2-1; unclear D gene. The CDR3 is made up of 15 amino acids. Per the germline V gene, CDR1 is SGHTA and CDR2 is FQGTGA. Trimming stripped 5 bases from V and 0 bases from J, with 11 bases between. CDR3 nucleotide sequence: TGTGCCAGCAGCCAGGACGTCAGCTCCTACAATGAGCAGTTCTTC. This gives the protein CASSQDVSSYNEQFF.

This clone occurred once. The rearrangement joins TRBV7-8 to TRBJ1-2; a possible D gene is TRBD1 (6 bases). This CDR3 is 15 amino acids long. Germline CDR1 is SGHVS and CDR2 is FQNEAQ. The ends were cut back, 1 base at V and 5 bases at J, with 14 bases in the middle. DNA for the CDR3: TGTGCCAGCAGCTTAGTAGGAGGGGGAGGATATGGCTACACCTTC. It specifies CASSLVGGGGYGYTF.

This chain connects TRBV28 to TRBJ2-7; 9 positions agree with TRBD1. Trimming cost V 5 bases and J 1 base; bases outside gene matches: 9. Germline CDR1 MDHEN, CDR2 SYDVKM. This CDR3 contains 16 residues. The CDR3 region has the DNA TGTGCCAGCAGTAGCCAGGGGACAGGGAGATCCTACGAGCAGTACTTC. This codes for CASSSQGTGRSYEQYF.

The sample holds a few counts of this clone. The V call is TRBV6-5, the J call TRBJ2-7; TRBD1 is a possible D gene (6 bases). Germline V gene lookup returns CDR1 MNHEY and CDR2 SVGAGI. The length of the CDR3 is 13 residues. Trimming took off 2 bases at V and 3 bases at J, with 8 bases between the two ends. The CDR3 DNA follows: TGTGCCAGCAGTTACACACAGGGCTACGAGCAGTACTTC. Amino acids: CASSYTQGYEQYF.

This clone showed up just a few times. V gene TRBV28 combines with J gene TRBJ1-2; TRBD1 agrees at 8 bases. Germline CDR1 is MDHEN and CDR2 is SYDVKM. CDR3 size: 11 residues. With V trimmed by 10 bases and J by 5 bases, 3 bases remained unmatched. The CDR3 nucleotides read TGTGCCACCTACAGGGGGTATGGCTACACCTTC. Translating gives CATYRGYGYTF.

This clone has just a few counts. The chain carries TRBV6-5 and TRBJ2-7; D is possibly TRBD2 (6 bases). V was cut by 6 bases and J by 6 bases, with 18 bases left in between. Germline V gene lookup returns CDR1 MNHEY and CDR2 SVGAGI. This CDR3 spans 14 amino acids. CDR3 coding DNA: TGTGCCAGCAGGGTGTCCAGGGAGGTGGGCGAGCAGTACTTC. It yields the protein CASRVSREVGEQYF.

CDR3 in amino acids: CPGSCAGSEQSRANVLTF. CDR3 sequence (DNA): TGTCCTGGGAGTTGTGCGGGAAGCGAACAAAGTCGGGCCAACGTCCTGACTTTC. V is TRBV22-1 and J is TRBJ2-6; the table names TRBD2, a call not compared with the DNA. TRBV22-1 is a documented pseudogene. This CDR3 spans 18 amino acids.

The V and J genes are TRBV5-1 and TRBJ1-1; 7 bases are a match to TRBD1. The CDR3 spans 16 residues. CDR1 is SGHRS and CDR2 is YFSETQ in the germline V gene. The V segment lost 4 bases and the J segment 1 base; nucleotides outside the gene matches: 10. This chain's CDR3 is CASSLGTARPNTEAFF. The CDR3 DNA follows: TGCGCCAGCAGCCTCGGGACAGCTAGACCGAACACTGAAGCTTTCTTT.

In its sample, this clone was seen a few times. The rearrangement uses TRBV28 and TRBJ1-2; 8 positions agree with TRBD1. J was trimmed by 5 bases and V by 4 bases; bases with no gene match: 6. The germline gives CDR1 MDHEN, CDR2 SYDVKM. This CDR3 is built from 14 residues. The CDR3, as DNA: TGTGCCAGCAGTTCGCCGGGACAGGCGTATGGCTACACCTTC. Its protein is CASSSPGQAYGYTF.

The chain employs TRBV7-8 and TRBJ2-1; TRBD1 aligns across 7 bases. The CDR3 extends over 17 amino acids. The germline V gene encodes CDR1 SGHVS and CDR2 FQNEAQ. V lost 5 bases to trimming and J lost 5 bases; unmatched junction nucleotides: 15. The CDR3 nucleotides read TGTGCCAGCAGCCCCACGAGGGGGCTAGCTGGGAACAATGAGCAGTTCTTC. This sequence encodes CASSPTRGLAGNNEQFF.